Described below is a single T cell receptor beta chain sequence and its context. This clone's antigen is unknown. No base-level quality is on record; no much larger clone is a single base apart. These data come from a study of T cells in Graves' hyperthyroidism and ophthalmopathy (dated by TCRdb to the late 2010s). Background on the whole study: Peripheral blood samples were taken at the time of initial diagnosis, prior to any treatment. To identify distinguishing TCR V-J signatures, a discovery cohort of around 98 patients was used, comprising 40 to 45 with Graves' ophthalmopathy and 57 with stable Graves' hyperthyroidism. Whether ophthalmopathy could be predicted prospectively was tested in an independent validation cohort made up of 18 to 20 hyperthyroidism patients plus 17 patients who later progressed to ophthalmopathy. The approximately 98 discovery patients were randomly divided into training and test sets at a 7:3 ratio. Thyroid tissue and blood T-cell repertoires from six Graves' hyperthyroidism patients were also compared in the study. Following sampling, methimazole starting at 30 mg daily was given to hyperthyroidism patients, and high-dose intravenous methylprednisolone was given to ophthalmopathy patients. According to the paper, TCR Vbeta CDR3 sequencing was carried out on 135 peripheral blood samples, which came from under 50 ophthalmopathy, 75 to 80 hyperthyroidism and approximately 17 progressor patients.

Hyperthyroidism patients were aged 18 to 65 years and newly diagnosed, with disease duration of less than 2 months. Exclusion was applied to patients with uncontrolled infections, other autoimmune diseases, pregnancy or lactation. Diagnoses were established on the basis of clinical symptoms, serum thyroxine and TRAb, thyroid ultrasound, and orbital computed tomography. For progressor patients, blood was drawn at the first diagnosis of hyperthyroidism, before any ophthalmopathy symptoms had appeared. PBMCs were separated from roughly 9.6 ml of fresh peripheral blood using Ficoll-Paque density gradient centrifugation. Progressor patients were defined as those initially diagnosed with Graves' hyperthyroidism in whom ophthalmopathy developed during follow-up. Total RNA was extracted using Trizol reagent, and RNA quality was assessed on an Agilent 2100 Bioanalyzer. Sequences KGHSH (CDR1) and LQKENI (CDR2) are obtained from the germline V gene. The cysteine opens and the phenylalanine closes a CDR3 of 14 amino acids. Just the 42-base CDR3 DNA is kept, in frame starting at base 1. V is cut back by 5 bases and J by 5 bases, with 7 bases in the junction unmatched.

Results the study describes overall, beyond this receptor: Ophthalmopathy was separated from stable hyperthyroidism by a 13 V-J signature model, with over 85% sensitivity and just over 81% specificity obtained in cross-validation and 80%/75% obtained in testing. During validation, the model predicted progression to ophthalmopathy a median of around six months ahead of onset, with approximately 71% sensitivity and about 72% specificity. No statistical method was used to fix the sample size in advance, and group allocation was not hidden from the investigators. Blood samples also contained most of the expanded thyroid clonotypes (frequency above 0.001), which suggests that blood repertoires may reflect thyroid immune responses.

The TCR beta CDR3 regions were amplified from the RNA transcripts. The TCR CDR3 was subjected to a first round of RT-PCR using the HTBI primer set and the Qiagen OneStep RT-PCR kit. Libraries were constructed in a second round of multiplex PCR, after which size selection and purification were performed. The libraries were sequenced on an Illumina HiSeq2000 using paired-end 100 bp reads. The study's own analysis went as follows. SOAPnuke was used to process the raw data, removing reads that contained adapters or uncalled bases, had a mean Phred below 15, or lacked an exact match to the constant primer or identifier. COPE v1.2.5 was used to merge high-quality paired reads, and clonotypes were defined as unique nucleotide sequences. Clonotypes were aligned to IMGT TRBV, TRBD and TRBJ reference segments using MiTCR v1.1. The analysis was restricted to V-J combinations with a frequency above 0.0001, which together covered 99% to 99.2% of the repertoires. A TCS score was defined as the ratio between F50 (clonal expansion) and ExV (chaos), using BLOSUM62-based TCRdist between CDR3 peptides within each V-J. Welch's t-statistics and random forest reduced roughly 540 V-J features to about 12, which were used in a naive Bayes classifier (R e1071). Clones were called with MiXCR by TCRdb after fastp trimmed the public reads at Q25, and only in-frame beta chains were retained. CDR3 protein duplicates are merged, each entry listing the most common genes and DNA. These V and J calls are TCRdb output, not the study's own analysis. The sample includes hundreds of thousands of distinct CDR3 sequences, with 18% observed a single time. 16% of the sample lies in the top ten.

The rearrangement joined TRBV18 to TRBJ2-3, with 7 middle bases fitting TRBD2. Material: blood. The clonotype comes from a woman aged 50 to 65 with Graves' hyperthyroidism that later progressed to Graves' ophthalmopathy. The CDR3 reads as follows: CASSRSGAKDTQYF. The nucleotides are TGTGCCAGCTCAAGAAGCGGGGCGAAAGATACGCAGTATTTT.